This entry describes one T cell receptor (beta chain). Its antigen is as yet unknown. V was cut by 2 bases and J by 4 bases, with 12 bases left in between. The CDR3 runs 14 residues. CDR1 is MNHEY and CDR2 is SVGAGI in the germline V gene. This sample is drawn from a study of early stage breast cancer tumors. Study-wide results and limits: Tumor and normal breast were distinguished via blood comparison in about 90% of the 16 patients.

Here immunoSEQ multiplex PCR was the method, and the copy in TCRdb shows in-frame clones only, minus some. The profile covers tens of thousands of clones, with 80% to 95% appearing a single time and about 5% taken by the ten largest. The chain is built from TRBV6-5 and TRBJ2-7, with TRBD1 as a possible D gene (7 bases). This receptor was taken from a person between 65 and 79 years old with breast cancer. Material: blood. The CDR3: CASSYGGGGYEQYF. CDR3 nucleotides: TGTGCCAGCAGTTACGGAGGGGGCGGGTACGAGCAGTACTTC.